Below, one T cell receptor beta chain is given with its context. There is no known antigen for this receptor. There are no base qualities to consult, and no much larger clone falls within one base. The library was built by means of PCR. TCR sequencing of DNA from cultured CD4+ T cells used the Oncomine TCR Beta short-read assay at the Johns Hopkins FTIC core. Genomic DNA was extracted from the cultured CD4+ T cells with the QIAamp micro DNA kit. The Oncomine TCR Beta libraries from cultured CD4+ T cells were pooled using unique dual indexes and then sequenced on an Illumina iSeq 100. The authors processed their data as follows. Non-productive sequences were removed, and CDR3s that did not start with C, did not end with F or W, or were shorter than 7 amino acids were discarded. The MANAFEST web application identified antigen-specific clonotypes by comparing peptide-stimulated wells against reference wells and other culture wells. For a clone to be called positive, the clone needed an FDR below 0.05, an odds ratio above 5, and a productive frequency above 0.1% in at least two of three replicate wells. Clonotypes that were significantly expanded in both SARS-CoV-2 spike wells and at least one common cold coronavirus spike condition were defined as cross-reactive. Similarity between CDR3 sequences was evaluated in R version 3.6.1 using Levenshtein distances (stringdist) and unrooted phylogenetic trees (ape). Clones were called with MiXCR by TCRdb after fastp trimmed the public reads at Q25, and only in-frame beta chains were retained. Each entry merges the rows of one CDR3 protein and shows their most common DNA and genes. V and J calls and clone size were set by TCRdb, not the authors. The sample table lists 15,000 or so distinct CDR3 sequences, about three quarters of them with a count of one. Together, the top ten hold approximately 16% of the sample.

The trim is 8 bases for V and 5 bases for J, with a gap of 18 bases between the germline ends. The germline V gene supplies CDR1 SGHVS and CDR2 FNYEAQ. The CDR3 runs 14 amino acids, cysteine and phenylalanine included. Just the 42-base CDR3 DNA is kept, in frame starting at base 1. The data stem from a study of vaccination and CD4 T cells after COVID-19 (dated by TCRdb to 2021 to 2024). Describing the broader study: SARS-CoV-2 positivity had been established in the convalescent patients by nasal swab PCR, and mild disease was recorded in nine or ten of these patients and severe disease in one. Post-vaccine blood samples were taken a median of 72 days after the second vaccine dose, with a range of about 14 to 241 days. Participants received two doses of either the Pfizer-BioNTech BNT162b2 vaccine (n=8) or the Moderna mRNA-1273 vaccine (n=2). In around 9 COVID-19 convalescent patients and a few infection-naive healthy vaccine recipients, researchers compared the spike-specific CD4+ TCR repertoire from before mRNA vaccination with the repertoire from after. Post-COVID blood samples were collected from convalescent patients a median of around 96 days after diagnosis, with a range of about 30 to 161 days. The convalescent cohort included six males and four females, with two Hispanic individuals, seven Caucasians, two Asians and one multiracial person. In control cultures, a CEFX viral epitope pool was used as positive control, an HIV-1 Nef peptide pool was used as negative control, or no peptide was added. Culture stimuli were overlapping spike peptide pools from SARS-CoV-2 and from the common cold coronaviruses HCoV-NL63, HCoV-OC43 and HCoV-229E.

The sample's treatment or condition, from its label and the paper: roughly 11-day PBMC culture with coronavirus spike peptide pools or control peptides (ViraFEST assay). The ViraFEST assay, used in the study, expanded antigen-specific T cells with peptide pools and then identified the expanded clonotypes through TCR sequencing. Positive SARS-CoV-2 PCR tests in the convalescent patients dated from March to December 2020, before Alpha, Beta and Delta variants emerged in the United States. Each well held millions of PBMCs cultured with around 9 ug/ml peptide pools in IMDM containing 5% human AB serum and roughly 9 IU/ml IL-2. Half of the culture medium was replaced with fresh IL-2-containing medium on days 3 and 7. After about nine days of culture, CD4+ T cells were isolated by negative selection with the EasySep CD4+ T cell isolation kit. Ficoll-Paque Plus gradient centrifugation was used to isolate PBMCs from whole blood, and the isolated PBMCs were then either used fresh or cryopreserved at -140C. Culture conditions were generally each tested in triplicate wells.

Study-wide conclusions, independent of this receptor: The median number of SARS-CoV-2-reactive clonotypes rose from 20 to 25 after infection to roughly 38 after vaccination, but the change was not significant. Only a relatively small number of convalescent patients were included in the study, and early timepoints following natural infection were not analyzed. Of the vaccine-specific clones in convalescent patients, 304 of 307, or nearly all, reacted only to SARS-CoV-2 spike and did not cross-react with common cold coronaviruses. Among the post-vaccine SARS-CoV-2-reactive clones in convalescent patients, a median around 90% showed up only after vaccination, which suggests vaccine-specific priming.

The sequence joins TRBV7-6 to TRBJ1-1; 6 matching bases give a weak D call of TRBD1. The sample taken for sequencing was CD4+ T cells from blood, cultured in vitro. This clonotype was obtained from a human donor who had recovered from COVID-19. The bases read TGTGCCAGCGGCCTGGGGGGCAGGGAAACTGAAGCTTTCTTT. It translates as CASGLGGRETEAFF.